A single sample gave rise to the 9 T cell receptor beta chains below, sequenced in a study of CD8+ T cells in alopecia areata. RNA extraction was followed by reverse transcription into cDNA, which acted as the sequencing template. The repertoire was sequenced with immunoSEQ multiplex PCR; TCRdb's copy has only in-frame clones and lacks some. The sample lists 100,000 to 150,000 clones, roughly 50% occurring once. Input material: NKG2D-low CD8+ T cells sorted from blood. These receptors originate from a human donor with alopecia areata.

The rearrangement links TRBV19 to TRBJ2-7, with a possible D match to TRBD1 (6 bases). The V end was cut by 4 bases, the J end by 5 bases, with 15 bases between. The CDR3 runs 14 residues. Germline assignment: CDR1 LNHDA and CDR2 SQIVND (reference sequence). The CDR3: CASSKQGEINEQYF. DNA of the CDR3: TGTGCCAGTAGTAAACAGGGAGAAATCAACGAGCAGTACTTC.

V gene TRBV27 combines with J gene TRBJ1-1, with 9 bases lining up with TRBD1. CDR3 size: 14 residues. V shed 7 bases and J 9 bases; nucleotides not matched to a gene: 12. The germline V gene encodes CDR1 MNHEY and CDR2 SMNVEV (reference sequence). The CDR3 here is CASIQDRGGPKAFF. The CDR3 bases are TGTGCCAGCATCCAGGACAGGGGTGGACCTAAAGCTTTCTTT.

The V call is TRBV4-1, the J call TRBJ1-3, with D maybe TRBD1 (6 bases). V was cut by 5 bases and J by 0 bases, with 11 bases left in between. This CDR3 comprises 15 residues. CDR1 MGHRA and CDR2 YSYEKL come from the germline V gene. The CDR3 coding sequence is TGCGCCAGCAGCGAAGGGGGGTTCTCTGGAAACACCATATATTTT. Translating gives CASSEGGFSGNTIYF.

This CDR3 is CASSLWDEGEQFF. The CDR3 DNA is TGTGCCAGCAGCCTTTGGGACGAGGGGGAGCAGTTCTTC. The chain combines TRBV7-2 with TRBJ2-1, with D perhaps assigned TRBD1 or TRBD2 (5 bases each). V lost 5 bases and J lost 10, with 15 bases in between. Germline CDR1 reads SGHTA; CDR2 reads FQGNSA. This CDR3 spans 13 amino acids.

A few counts support this clone. The genes are TRBV29-1 and TRBJ2-2; TRBD2 matches 10 bases. CDR1 is SQVTM and CDR2 is ANQGSEA in the germline V gene. Trimming cost V 1 base and J 6 bases; bases outside gene matches: 5. The CDR3 length is 15 residues. The CDR3 reads CSVEGAGGPSGELFF. The CDR3 DNA is TGCAGCGTTGAAGGAGCGGGAGGGCCGTCCGGGGAGCTGTTTTTT.

The chain couples TRBV16 to TRBJ2-5, with D uncertain. This CDR3 is 14 amino acids long. Germline-derived CDR1 and CDR2 are KGHSY and FQNENV. V lost 3 bases, J lost 9 bases, and 17 bases lay in between. CDR3 residues: CASSHYSTEGAQYF. CDR3 DNA: TGTGCCAGCAGCCACTATTCCACGGAAGGTGCCCAGTACTTC.

The CDR3: CAWSAGTVTEAFF. In nucleotides, the CDR3 is TGTGCCTGGAGTGCCGGGACAGTAACTGAAGCTTTCTTT. The chain is built from TRBV30 and TRBJ1-1, with 7 bases lining up with TRBD1. Losses at the gene ends were 1 base for V and 5 bases for J; bases not matched to a gene: 4. The germline V gene encodes CDR1 GTSNPN and CDR2 SVGIG (reference sequence). CDR3 length: 13 residues.

This clone came up a few times. The chain is built from TRBV28 and TRBJ2-3; 7 bases agree with TRBD1. The germline gives CDR1 MDHEN, CDR2 SYDVKM. V lost 5 bases and J lost 1; bases outside the gene matches: 12. The CDR3 length is 17 residues. The CDR3 spells CASSPPDRADGTDTQYF. The DNA of the CDR3 is TGTGCCAGCAGTCCCCCCGACAGGGCAGATGGCACAGATACGCAGTATTTT.

This chain joins TRBV13 and TRBJ2-5, with a weak D call TRBD2 (6 bases). This CDR3 has 13 residues. Germline CDR1 reads PRHDT; CDR2 reads FYEKMQ (reference sequence). Trimming removed 4 bases at V and 3 bases at J, with 9 bases between. The CDR3 is CASSSGGEETQYF. Written as DNA, the CDR3 is TGTGCCAGCAGCTCGGGCGGGGAAGAGACCCAGTACTTC.